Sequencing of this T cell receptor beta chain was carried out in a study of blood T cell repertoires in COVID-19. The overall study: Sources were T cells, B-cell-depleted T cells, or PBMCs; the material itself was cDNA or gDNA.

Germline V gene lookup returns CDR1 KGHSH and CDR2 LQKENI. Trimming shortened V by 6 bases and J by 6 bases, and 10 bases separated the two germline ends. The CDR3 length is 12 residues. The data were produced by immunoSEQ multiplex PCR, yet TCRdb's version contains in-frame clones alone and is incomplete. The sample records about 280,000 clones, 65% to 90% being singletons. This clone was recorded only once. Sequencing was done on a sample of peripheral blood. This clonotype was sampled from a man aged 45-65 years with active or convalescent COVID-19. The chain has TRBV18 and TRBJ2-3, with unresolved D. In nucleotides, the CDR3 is TGTGCCAGCTCCTCATACATGGATACGCAGTATTTT. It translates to CASSSYMDTQYF.